Sequencing of this TCR beta chain was carried out in a study of T cell changes during pregnancy in multiple sclerosis. Measured with immunoSEQ multiplex PCR; TCRdb has only the in-frame clones, and not every one. The data show under 70,000 clones, with roughly 91% seen just once and over 1% held by the top ten. This CDR3 is 12 amino acids long. V lost 1 base and J 5 bases, leaving 9 bases between the germline ends. Germline V gives CDR1 GTSNPN, CDR2 SVGIG (reference sequence). This clone was seen just once. The V call is TRBV30, the J call TRBJ2-7, with D hard to call. Here the sequenced sample was peripheral blood, taken after pregnancy. This clonotype was obtained from a female donor in good health, enrolled as a control in a pregnancy study. The CDR3: CAWSGQFHEQYF. CDR3 nucleotide sequence: TGTGCCTGGAGTGGGCAGTTCCACGAGCAGTACTTC.